This T cell receptor (beta chain) was captured in a study of cytomegalovirus exposure and HLA in healthy donors. Notes on the study in general: It was shown in a later analysis that HLA-associated TCR beta chains were more clonally expanded than other, equally common chains.

V lost 3 bases and J lost 3, with 12 bases in between. CDR1 MDHEN and CDR2 SYDVKM come from the germline V gene. This CDR3 has 14 amino acids. It was with 60 Vbeta and 13 Jbeta primers that the PCR ran. Libraries were prepared by immunoSEQ multiplex PCR; TCRdb keeps only in-frame clonotypes and omits some of them. The table shows around 130,000 clones, with roughly 79% occurring only once. Remarks on this clone: Its antigen remains unidentified.

The receptor comes from a woman aged 50 to 60 in good health and CMV-seronegative. Source material: PBMCs. This chain links TRBV28 with TRBJ2-7; D may be TRBD1 (6 bases). CDR3 protein: CASSFVGASYEQYV. The CDR3, as DNA: TGTGCCAGCAGTTTTGTGGGGGCGAGCTACGAGCAGTACGTC.